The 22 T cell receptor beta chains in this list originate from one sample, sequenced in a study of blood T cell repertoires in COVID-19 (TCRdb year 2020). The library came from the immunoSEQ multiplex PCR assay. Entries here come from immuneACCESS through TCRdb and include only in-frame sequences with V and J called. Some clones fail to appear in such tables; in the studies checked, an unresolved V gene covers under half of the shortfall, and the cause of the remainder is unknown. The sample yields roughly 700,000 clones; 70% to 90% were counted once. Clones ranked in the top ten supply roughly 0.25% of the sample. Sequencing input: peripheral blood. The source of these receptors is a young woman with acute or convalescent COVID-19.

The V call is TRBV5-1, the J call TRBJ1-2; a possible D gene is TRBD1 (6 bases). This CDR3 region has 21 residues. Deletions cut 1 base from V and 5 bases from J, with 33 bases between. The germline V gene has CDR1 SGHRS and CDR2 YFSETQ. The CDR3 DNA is TGCGCCAGCAGCTTGATTAAGGACTCCGGCGGTGTCGGGGGAGGGGGTTATGGCTACACCTTC. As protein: CASSLIKDSGGVGGGGYGYTF.

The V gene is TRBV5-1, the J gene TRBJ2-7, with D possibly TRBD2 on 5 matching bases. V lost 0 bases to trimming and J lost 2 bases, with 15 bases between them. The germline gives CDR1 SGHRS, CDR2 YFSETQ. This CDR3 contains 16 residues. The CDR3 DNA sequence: TGCGCCAGCAGCTTGGTCGCCTCCGGGGTGGCCTACGAGCAGTACTTC. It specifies CASSLVASGVAYEQYF.

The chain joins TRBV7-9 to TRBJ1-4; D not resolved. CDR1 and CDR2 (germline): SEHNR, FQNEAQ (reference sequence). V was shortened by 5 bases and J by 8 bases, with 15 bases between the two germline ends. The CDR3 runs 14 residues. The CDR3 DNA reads TGTGCCAGCAGCATTGGAGGGTCGGGAGAAAAACTGTTTTTT. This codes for CASSIGGSGEKLFF.

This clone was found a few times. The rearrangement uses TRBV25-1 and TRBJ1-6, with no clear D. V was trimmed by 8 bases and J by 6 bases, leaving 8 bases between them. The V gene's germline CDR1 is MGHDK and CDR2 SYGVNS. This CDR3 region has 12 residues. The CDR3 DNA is TGTGCCAGCGGGCAGCCTAATTCACCCCTCCACTTT. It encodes CASGQPNSPLHF.

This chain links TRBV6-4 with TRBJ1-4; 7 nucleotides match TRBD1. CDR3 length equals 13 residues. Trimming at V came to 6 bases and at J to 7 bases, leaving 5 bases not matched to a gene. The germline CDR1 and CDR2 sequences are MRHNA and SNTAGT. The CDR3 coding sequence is TGTGCCAGCAGCCGGGACAGTGGTGAAAAACTGTTTTTT. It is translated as CASSRDSGEKLFF.

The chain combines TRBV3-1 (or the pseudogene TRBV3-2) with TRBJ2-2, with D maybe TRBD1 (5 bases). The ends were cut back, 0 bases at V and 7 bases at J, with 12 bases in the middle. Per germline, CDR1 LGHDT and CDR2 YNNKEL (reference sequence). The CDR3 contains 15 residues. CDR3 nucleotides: TGTGCCAGCAGCCAAGATCCAGGGTCGATCGGGGAGCTGTTTTTT. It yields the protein CASSQDPGSIGELFF.

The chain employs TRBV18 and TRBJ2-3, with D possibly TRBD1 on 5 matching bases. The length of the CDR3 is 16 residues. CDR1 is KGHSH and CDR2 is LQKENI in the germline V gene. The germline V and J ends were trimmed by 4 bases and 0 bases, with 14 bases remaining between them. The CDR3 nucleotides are TGTGCCAGCTCACGATCATTGACAGTTAGCACAGATACGCAGTATTTT. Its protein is CASSRSLTVSTDTQYF.

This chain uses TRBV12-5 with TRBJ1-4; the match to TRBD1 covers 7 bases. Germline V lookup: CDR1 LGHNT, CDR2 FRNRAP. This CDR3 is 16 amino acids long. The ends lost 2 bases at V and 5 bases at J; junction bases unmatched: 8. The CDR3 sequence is CASGLITGTENEKLFF. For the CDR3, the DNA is TGTGCTAGTGGTTTGATCACCGGGACAGAGAATGAAAAACTGTTTTTT. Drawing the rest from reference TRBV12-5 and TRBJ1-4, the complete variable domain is DARVTQTPRHKVTEMGQEVTMRCQPILGHNTVFWYRQTMMQGLELLAYFRNRAPLDDSGMPKDRFSAEMPDATLATLKIQPSEPRDSAVYFCASGLITGTENEKLFFGSGTQLSVL.

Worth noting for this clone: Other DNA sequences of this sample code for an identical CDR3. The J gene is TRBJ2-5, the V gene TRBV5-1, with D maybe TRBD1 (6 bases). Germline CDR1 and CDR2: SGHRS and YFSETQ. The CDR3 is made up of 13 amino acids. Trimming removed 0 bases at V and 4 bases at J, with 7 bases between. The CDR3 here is CASSLGGGETQYF. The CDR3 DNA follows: TGCGCCAGCAGCTTGGGAGGGGGAGAGACCCAGTACTTC.

The CDR3 region has the DNA TGTGCCTGGAGTGTACGGGCTAGCGGGGGACGAGGAGATACGCAGTATTTT. Translating it yields CAWSVRASGGRGDTQYF. The chain recombines TRBV30 with TRBJ2-3; 10 nucleotides line up with TRBD2. Germline CDR1 and CDR2: GTSNPN and SVGIG (reference sequence). The length of the CDR3 is 17 residues. J gave up 5 bases and V 0 bases, and 11 bases lay outside the gene matches.

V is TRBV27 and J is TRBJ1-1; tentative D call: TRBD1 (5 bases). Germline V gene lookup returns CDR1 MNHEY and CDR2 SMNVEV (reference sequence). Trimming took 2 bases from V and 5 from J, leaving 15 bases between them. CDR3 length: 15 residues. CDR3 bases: TGTGCCAGCAGTTTAACTCGCCCGGGGGGGACTGAAGCTTTCTTT. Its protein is CASSLTRPGGTEAFF.

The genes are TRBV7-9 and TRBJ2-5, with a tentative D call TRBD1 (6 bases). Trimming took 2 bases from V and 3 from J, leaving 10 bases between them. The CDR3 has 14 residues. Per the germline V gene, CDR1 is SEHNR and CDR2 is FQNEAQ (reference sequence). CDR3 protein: CASSLWTVKETQYF. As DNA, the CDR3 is TGTGCCAGCAGCTTATGGACAGTCAAAGAGACCCAGTACTTC.

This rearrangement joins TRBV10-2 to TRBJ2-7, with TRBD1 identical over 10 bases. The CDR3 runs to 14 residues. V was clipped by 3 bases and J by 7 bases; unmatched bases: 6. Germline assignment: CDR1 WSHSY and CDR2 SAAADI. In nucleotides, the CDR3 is TGCGCCAGCAGTGAAGACAGGGGGCGAAGGGAGCAGTACTTC. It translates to CASSEDRGRREQYF.

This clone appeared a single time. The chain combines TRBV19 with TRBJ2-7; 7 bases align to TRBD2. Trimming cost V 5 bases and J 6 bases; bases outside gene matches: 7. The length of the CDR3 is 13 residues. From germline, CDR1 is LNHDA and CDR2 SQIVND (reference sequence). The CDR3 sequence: CASSSKAGVEQYF. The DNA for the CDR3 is TGTGCCAGTAGTTCCAAGGCGGGGGTCGAGCAGTACTTC. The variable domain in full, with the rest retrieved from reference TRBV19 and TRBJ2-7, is DGGITQSPKYLFRKEGQNVTLSCEQNLNHDAMYWYRQDPGQGLRLIYYSQIVNDFQKGDIAEGYSVSREKKESFPLTVTSAQKNPTAFYLCASSSKAGVEQYFGPGTRLTVT.

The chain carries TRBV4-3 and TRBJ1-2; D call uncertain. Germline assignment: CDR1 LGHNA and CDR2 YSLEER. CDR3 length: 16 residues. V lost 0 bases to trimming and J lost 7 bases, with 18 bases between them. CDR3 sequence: CASSQDWSGGPLGYTF. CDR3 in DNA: TGCGCCAGCAGCCAAGATTGGTCGGGAGGGCCCCTTGGCTACACCTTC.

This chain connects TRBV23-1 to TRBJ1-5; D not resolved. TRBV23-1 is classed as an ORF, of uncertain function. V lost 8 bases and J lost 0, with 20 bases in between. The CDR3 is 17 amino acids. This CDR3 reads CASGPRRWNFSNQPQHF. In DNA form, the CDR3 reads TGCGCCAGCGGGCCCAGACGCTGGAATTTTAGCAATCAGCCCCAGCATTTT.

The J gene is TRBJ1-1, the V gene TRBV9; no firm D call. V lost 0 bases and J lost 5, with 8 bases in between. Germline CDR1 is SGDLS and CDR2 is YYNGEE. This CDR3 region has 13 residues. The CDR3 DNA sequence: TGTGCCAGCAGCGTAGCGACAAATACTGAAGCTTTCTTT. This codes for CASSVATNTEAFF.

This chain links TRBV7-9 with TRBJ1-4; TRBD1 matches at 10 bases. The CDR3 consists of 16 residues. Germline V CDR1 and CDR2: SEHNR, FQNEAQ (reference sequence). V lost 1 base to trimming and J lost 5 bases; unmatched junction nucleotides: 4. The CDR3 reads CASSLDRTGGNEKLFF. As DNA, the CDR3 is TGTGCCAGCAGCTTAGATCGGACAGGGGGGAATGAAAAACTGTTTTTT.

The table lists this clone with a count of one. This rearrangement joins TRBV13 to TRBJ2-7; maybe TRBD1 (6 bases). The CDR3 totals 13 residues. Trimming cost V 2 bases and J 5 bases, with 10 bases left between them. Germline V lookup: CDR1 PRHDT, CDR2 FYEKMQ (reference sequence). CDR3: CASSLRPGDEQYF. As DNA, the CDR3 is TGTGCCAGCAGCTTACGACCAGGGGACGAGCAGTACTTC.

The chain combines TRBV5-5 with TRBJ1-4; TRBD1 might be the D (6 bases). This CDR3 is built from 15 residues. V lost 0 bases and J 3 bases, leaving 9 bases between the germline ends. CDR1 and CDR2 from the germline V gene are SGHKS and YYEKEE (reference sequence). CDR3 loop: CASSLAGVSNEKLFF. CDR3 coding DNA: TGTGCCAGCAGCTTGGCAGGGGTGTCTAATGAAAAACTGTTTTTT.

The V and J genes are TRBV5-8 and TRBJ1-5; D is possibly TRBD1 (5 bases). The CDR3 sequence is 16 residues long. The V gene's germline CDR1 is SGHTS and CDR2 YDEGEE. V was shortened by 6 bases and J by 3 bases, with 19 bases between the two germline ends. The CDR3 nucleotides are TGTGCCAGCAACCCAAACCAGGGTTTGAACAATCAGCCCCAGCATTTT. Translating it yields CASNPNQGLNNQPQHF.

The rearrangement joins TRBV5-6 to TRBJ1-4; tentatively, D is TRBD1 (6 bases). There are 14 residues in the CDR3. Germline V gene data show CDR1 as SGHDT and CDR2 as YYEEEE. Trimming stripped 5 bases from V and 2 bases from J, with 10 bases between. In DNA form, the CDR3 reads TGTGCCAGCAGGCAGGGGTCTACTAATGAAAAACTGTTTTTT. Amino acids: CASRQGSTNEKLFF.